This T cell receptor (beta chain) is drawn from a study of blood T cells in healthy people across ages. Study findings and constraints: What prevented conclusive comparison of naive and antigen-experienced cells was that PBMCs were unsorted.

The V end was cut by 0 bases, the J end by 13 bases, with 21 bases between. The CDR3 length is 15 residues. Germline-derived CDR1 and CDR2 are MNHEY and SVGAGI. There are a few counts of this clonotype. Its matching antigen is unknown. Combining a sample-barcoded 5' primer with a J-beta primer mix, a second PCR ran for roughly 7 to 12 cycles. Using its own MiXCR run on the 5' RACE reads, TCRdb lists one record per CDR3 protein. The sample has about 1,600,000 distinct CDR3 sequences; approximately 38% are singletons. The sequenced sample consisted of blood. The V call is TRBV6-5, the J call TRBJ2-5; D is perhaps TRBD1 or TRBD2 (5 bases each). This TCR was recovered from a woman aged 18 to 35 in good health. The CDR3 DNA reads as TGTGCCAGCAGTTACTCGATTTCTGGGACCAGCAATCGGTACTTC. It is translated as CASSYSISGTSNRYF.